This T cell receptor beta chain was identified during a study of blood T cell repertoires in COVID-19. Germline values: CDR1 KGHSH, CDR2 LQKENI. The length of the CDR3 is 11 residues. Trimming pared 3 bases from V and 4 bases from J, leaving 3 bases between. Repertoires were generated with immunoSEQ multiplex PCR, while TCRdb's copy carries only in-frame clones and drops some. Found here are about 100,000 clones, approximately 81% of them singletons; the top ten hold 9.5% to 15%. Sequencing was performed on peripheral blood. The gene calls are TRBV18 and TRBJ1-2; D gene ambiguous. The TCR comes from a human donor in a cohort sampled during active COVID-19. CDR3 region: CASSPSYGYTF. CDR3 DNA: TGTGCCAGCTCACCTAGCTATGGCTACACCTTC.